This is a list of T cell receptor beta chains from one sample in a study of T-cell memory formation after mild COVID-19. TCRdb re-called the 5' RACE reads through MiXCR, storing one row per CDR3 protein. The table lists approximately 240,000 distinct CDR3 sequences, roughly 15% of them singletons, with about 3.5% in the top ten. The sequenced sample was PBMCs or a T cell subset sorted from them (not recorded which). The source of these receptors is a man aged 18 to 29 who had mild COVID-19 (a few samples of this study predate the infection). Cell type and time point are not known. Both conserved end residues are part of each CDR3. The D gene is left open where the match is weak. Clone size is given for some rows only: seen once, a few or many times, or a class if the clone is expanded.

TRBJ2-7 TRBD2 TRBV11-2 . TGTGCCAGCAGACGGGGACTAGCCCCCTCCTACGAGCAGTACTTC CASRRGLAPSYEQYF
TRBJ2-1 TRBD1 TRBV5-6 . TGTGCCAGCAGCCCCGGGACAGGAGCCTACACTGAGCAGTTCTTC CASSPGTGAYTEQFF
TRBJ1-2 . TRBV10-3 few TGTGCCATCTCGGACCACGAAGGGCCCTCCAGGGCACGTGGCTACACCTTC CAISDHEGPSRARGYTF
TRBJ2-5 . TRBV7-2 . TGTGCCAGCAGCAGACACGGGGTACAAGAGACCCAGTACTTC CASSRHGVQETQYF
TRBJ2-5 . TRBV3-1 few TGTGCCAGCAGCCACTCGGGGGTCCTGGGGACCCAGTACTTC CASSHSGVLGTQYF
TRBJ1-1 TRBD1 TRBV2 . TGTGCCAGCAAATTACAGGGGCCGCCCGCGGGGGCTTTCTTT CASKLQGPPAGAFF
TRBJ2-4 . TRBV18 . TGTGCCAGCTCACCCGAAAACATTCAGTACTTC CASSPENIQYF
TRBJ2-5 TRBD2 TRBV4-3 . TGCGCCAGCAGCCAACGGTTGGACGGGGGGGAGCACCAAGAGACCCAGTACTTC CASSQRLDGGEHQETQYF
TRBJ2-4 TRBD1 TRBV7-2 few TGTGCCAGCAGTCCGCTACAGGGGAACATTCAGTACTTC CASSPLQGNIQYF
TRBJ1-1 . TRBV5-1 few TGCGCCAGCAGCTTAAGCGAGGGGCGTCCTTTCTTT CASSLSEGRPFF
TRBJ2-3 TRBD2 TRBV24-1 . TGTGCCACCAGTGAAGGGGCTAGCGGGGGGGCCAGCACAGATACGCAGTATTTT CATSEGASGGASTDTQYF
TRBJ2-5 TRBD1 TRBV6-1 . TGTGCCAGCAGGAAGGGGGCAGGCGAGACCCAGTACTTC CASRKGAGETQYF
TRBJ1-1 . TRBV5-1 many TGTGCCAGCAGCTTGGAGAGGGGCACTGAAGCTTTCTTT CASSLERGTEAFF
TRBJ2-3 . TRBV11-2 . TGTGCCAGCAGCTCCAGGACTACCCCCCGCCTCACAGATACGCAGTATTTT CASSSRTTPRLTDTQYF
TRBJ2-5 . TRBV7-2 . TGTGCCAGCAGCCCGAGCACGGATCAAGAGACCCAGTACTTC CASSPSTDQETQYF
TRBJ2-7 . TRBV7-6 few TGTGCCAGCAGCTTAGAGGCGGACTACGAGCAGTACTTC CASSLEADYEQYF
TRBJ2-1 TRBD2 TRBV20-1 many TGCAGTGCTAGAGATCCTCGCGGGGGGTACAATGAGCAGTTCTTC CSARDPRGGYNEQFF
TRBJ2-7 . TRBV29-1 . TGCAGCGTTGAAGAAGCAGGTTACGAGCAGTACTTC CSVEEAGYEQYF
TRBJ1-5 . TRBV5-6 . TGTGCCAGCAGCTTCGGACCTAATAGCAATCAGCCCCAGCATTTT CASSFGPNSNQPQHF
TRBJ1-5 . TRBV4-3 few TGCGCCAGCAGCCAAGGGTTCAACGGTGTCGGGCAGCCCCAGCATTTT CASSQGFNGVGQPQHF
TRBJ1-2 . TRBV7-2 . TGTGCCAGCAGCTCGTCGGGCAGTATATACTATGGCTACACCTTC CASSSSGSIYYGYTF
TRBJ1-1 . TRBV15 . TGTGCCACCAGCGGAAGGAGCGGTGAAGCTTTCTTT CATSGRSGEAFF
TRBJ2-2 . TRBV20-1 . TGCAGTGCTAGAGATCCCCGGAAGAGCGGGGAGCTGTTTTTT CSARDPRKSGELFF
TRBJ2-1 . TRBV7-2 few TGTGCCAGCAGCTTAGATTTCTACAATGAGCAGTTCTTC CASSLDFYNEQFF